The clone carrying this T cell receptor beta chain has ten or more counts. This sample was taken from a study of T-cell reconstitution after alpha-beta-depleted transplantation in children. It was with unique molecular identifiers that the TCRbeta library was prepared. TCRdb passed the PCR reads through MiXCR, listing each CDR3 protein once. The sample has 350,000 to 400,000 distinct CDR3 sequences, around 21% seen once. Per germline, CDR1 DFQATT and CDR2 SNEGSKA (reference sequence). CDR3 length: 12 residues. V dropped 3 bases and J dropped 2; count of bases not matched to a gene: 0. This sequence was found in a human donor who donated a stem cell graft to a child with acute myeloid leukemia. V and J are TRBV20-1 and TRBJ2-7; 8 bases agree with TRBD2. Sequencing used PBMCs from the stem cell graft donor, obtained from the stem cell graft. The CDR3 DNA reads TGCAGTGCTAGCGGGAGGGCCTACGAGCAGTACTTC. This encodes CSASGRAYEQYF.